This TCR beta chain was sequenced in a study of shared clonotypes between healthy human individuals. General study findings and limits: Shared across several donors were 4% to 6% of the naive CD4 clonotypes.

Splitting of CD4+ cells produced CD45RA+ naive and CD45RA-negative memory subsets. The study ran the assay at deep level. Some clones are missing from TCRdb's copy, which holds only in-frame ones; the method was immunoSEQ multiplex PCR. The table includes about 1.1 million clones, around 78% detected once. Details on this clone: What it recognizes is unknown.

Germline V gene lookup returns CDR1 SGHTA and CDR2 FQGNSA. This CDR3 has 15 amino acids. V dropped 5 bases and J dropped 6 bases, with 20 bases sitting between them. The gene calls are TRBV7-2 and TRBJ2-7; possibly TRBD1 or TRBD2 for D (5 bases each). The receptor comes from a man between 18 and 35 years old in good health. Some clones in this sample may be carry-over from other donors' samples. The sample was memory CD4+ T cells from PBMCs. Subset denoted: CD45RA-negative fraction. CDR3 sequence reads: CASSPAPGTRTEQYF. The CDR3 DNA follows: TGTGCCAGCAGCCCCGCCCCGGGGACGAGGACCGAGCAGTACTTC. Filled out from reference TRBV7-2 and TRBJ2-7, the complete variable domain reads GAGVSQSPSNKVTEKGKDVELRCDPISGHTALYWYRQSLGQGLEFLIYFQGNSAPDKSGLPSDRFSAERTGGSVSTLTIQRTQQEDSAVYLCASSPAPGTRTEQYFGPGTRLTVT.